A single TCR beta chain is shown here with its context. Trimming removed 5 bases at V and 8 bases at J, with 16 bases between. The CDR3 contains 13 residues. Looked up from germline, CDR1 is SQVTM and CDR2 is ANQGSEA. This sample is part of a study of blood T cell repertoires in COVID-19. On the study more broadly: Samples came from the United States, Italy and Spain, spanning acute and convalescent COVID-19.

Method: immunoSEQ multiplex PCR; TCRdb's copy keeps in-frame clones and lacks some. Among about 98,000 clones, 87% were seen once, and the ten largest hold approximately 4.9%. Material for sequencing was peripheral blood. The receptor comes from an older man with acute or convalescent COVID-19. This rearrangement joins TRBV29-1 to TRBJ2-1, with a possible D match to TRBD1 (6 bases). The CDR3 DNA reads TGCAGCGTTACCCCAGGGGCAGTCGATGAGCAGTTCTTC. It specifies CSVTPGAVDEQFF.